This T cell receptor (beta chain) comes out of a study of blood T cell repertoires in COVID-19. Data came from immunoSEQ multiplex PCR; TCRdb stores just in-frame clones and leaves some out. The top ten hold more than 14% of the sample, which has roughly 100,000 clones, 87% seen once. This CDR3 spans 17 amino acids. V gave up 4 bases and J gave up 0 bases; unmatched junction bases: 4. Germline V lookup: CDR1 SGHNT, CDR2 YYREEE (reference sequence). The material sequenced was peripheral blood. The chain joins TRBV5-4 to TRBJ2-2; 12 nucleotides align to TRBD2. The receptor was derived from a man aged 45-65 years with acute or convalescent COVID-19. CDR3 nucleotide sequence: TGTGCCAGCAGCCCTGGGACTAGCGGGCCGAACACCGGGGAGCTGTTTTTT. It codes for CASSPGTSGPNTGELFF.